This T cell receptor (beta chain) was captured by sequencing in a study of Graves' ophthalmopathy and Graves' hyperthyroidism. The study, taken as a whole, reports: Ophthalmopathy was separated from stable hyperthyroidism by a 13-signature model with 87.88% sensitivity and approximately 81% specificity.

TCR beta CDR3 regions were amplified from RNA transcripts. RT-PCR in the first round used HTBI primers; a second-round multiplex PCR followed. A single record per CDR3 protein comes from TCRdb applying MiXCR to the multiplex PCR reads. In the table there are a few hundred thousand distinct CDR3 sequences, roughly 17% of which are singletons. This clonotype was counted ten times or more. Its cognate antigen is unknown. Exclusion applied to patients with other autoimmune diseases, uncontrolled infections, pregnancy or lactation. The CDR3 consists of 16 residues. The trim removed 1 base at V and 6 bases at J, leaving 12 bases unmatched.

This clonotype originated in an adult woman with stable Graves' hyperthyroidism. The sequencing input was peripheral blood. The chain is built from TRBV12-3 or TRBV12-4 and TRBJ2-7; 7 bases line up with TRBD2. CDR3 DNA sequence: TGTGCCAGCAGTTTAGTCGACGGGAGGAAAACCTGCGAGCAGTACTTC. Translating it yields CASSLVDGRKTCEQYF.